The following is a TCR beta chain sequence with its context. Only in-frame clones appear in the TCRdb table, and some are missing; sequencing was by immunoSEQ multiplex PCR. Counted here are about 93,000 clones, approximately 92% occurring once; the ten biggest clones make up just over 2%. The V gene end was trimmed by 4 bases and the J gene end by 3 bases; junction bases not matched to a gene: 9. CDR1 and CDR2 from the germline V gene are SGHNT and YYREEE (reference sequence). The CDR3 consists of 16 residues. The sample belongs to a study of T cell changes during pregnancy in multiple sclerosis. Sequenced here: peripheral blood, sampled after pregnancy. The rearrangement joins TRBV5-4 to TRBJ2-2; 7 bases are a match to TRBD1. The receptor was derived from a female donor with multiple sclerosis, enrolled in a pregnancy study. The CDR3 nucleotides are TGTGCCAGCAGCGACCCTCGACAGGGTGACACCGGGGAGCTGTTTTTT. The encoded protein is CASSDPRQGDTGELFF.